These 23 T cell receptor beta chains share one sample of origin, sequenced in a study of T cell responses to AZD1222 COVID-19 vaccine. The protocol was immunoSEQ multiplex PCR, while the TCRdb copy is restricted to in-frame clones and leaves out a portion. This repertoire shows 60,000 to 85,000 clones, 65% to 80% found once; its top ten account for 27%. Sample: peripheral blood, taken 28 days after the second dose of the MenACWY control vaccine. The receptor set was obtained from an adult who received the MenACWY meningococcal vaccine as a control.

DNA for the CDR3: TGTGCCAGTAGTATGATTCAGGGCGGAACGAGCAATCAGCCCCAGCATTTT. Translation: CASSMIQGGTSNQPQHF. J is TRBJ1-5 and V is TRBV19, with a weak D call TRBD1 (5 bases). V shed 3 bases and J shed 1 base, with 16 bases lying between them. Germline V CDR1 and CDR2: LNHDA, SQIVND (reference sequence). This CDR3 is built from 17 residues.

V is TRBV5-1 and J is TRBJ1-1, with a weak D call TRBD1 (6 bases). This CDR3 spans 13 amino acids. CDR1 and CDR2 (germline): SGHRS, YFSETQ. V lost 0 bases to trimming and J lost 8 bases, with 11 bases between them. The CDR3 spells CASSLAGRGEAFF. The DNA for the CDR3 is TGCGCCAGCAGCTTGGCCGGCAGGGGCGAAGCTTTCTTT.

The chain links TRBV5-5 to TRBJ1-1; weak D call: TRBD1 (5 bases). V was shortened by 0 bases and J by 1 base, with 7 bases between the two germline ends. Germline values: CDR1 SGHKS, CDR2 YYEKEE (reference sequence). This CDR3 spans 14 amino acids. The CDR3 DNA reads as TGTGCCAGCAGCTTGGAAGACAGGAACACTGAAGCTTTCTTT. Translating it yields CASSLEDRNTEAFF.

In this sample, this clone turned up many times. J is TRBJ2-1 and V is TRBV28; 9 bases map to TRBD2. The CDR3 is 16 amino acids. Germline values: CDR1 MDHEN, CDR2 SYDVKM. J was trimmed by 7 bases and V by 7 bases; bases with no gene match: 14. CDR3 DNA sequence: TGTGCCAGCACCCCTGGGGGCGGGAGGGCCAGGAATGAGCAGTTCTTC. Translating gives CASTPGGGRARNEQFF.

The V and J genes are TRBV5-4 and TRBJ2-3; D perhaps matches TRBD1 (6 bases). Trimming left V 2 bases short and J 1 base short, with 11 bases between. From germline, CDR1 is SGHNT and CDR2 YYREEE (reference sequence). This CDR3 contains 15 residues. The CDR3 sequence is CASSLGAGGTDTQYF. CDR3 sequence (DNA): TGTGCCAGCAGCTTAGGGGCAGGGGGCACAGATACGCAGTATTTT.

This chain connects TRBV4-3 to TRBJ1-6; 7 nucleotides line up with TRBD1. The germline V gene encodes CDR1 LGHNA and CDR2 YSLEER. The V and J ends lost 0 bases and 3 bases, in that order; junction bases with no gene match: 5. The length of the CDR3 is 17 residues. CDR3 protein: CASSQDAGQDYNSPLHF. CDR3 nucleotides: TGCGCCAGCAGCCAAGACGCCGGACAGGACTATAATTCACCCCTCCACTTT.

The sample holds one count of this clone. The chain uses TRBV18 and TRBJ1-4; D possibly corresponds to TRBD1 (5 bases). The CDR3 loop spans 13 amino acids. V gave up 3 bases and J gave up 8 bases, with 10 bases separating them. CDR1 and CDR2 from the germline V gene are KGHSH and LQKENI. The CDR3 reads CASSPSGLEKLFF. CDR3 DNA: TGTGCCAGCTCACCGTCAGGGTTGGAAAAACTGTTTTTT. Looking up the rest from reference TRBV18 and TRBJ1-4 gives the full variable domain: NAGVMQNPRHLVRRRGQEARLRCSPMKGHSHVYWYRQLPEEGLKFMVYLQKENIIDESGMPKERFSAEFPKEGPSILRIQQVVRGDSAAYFCASSPSGLEKLFFGSGTQLSVL.

This clone came up a few times. The chain links TRBV6-5 to TRBJ2-3; D ambiguous. The germline V gene has CDR1 MNHEY and CDR2 SVGAGI. Trimming took off 6 bases at V and 5 bases at J, with 6 bases between the two ends. The CDR3 contains 11 residues. The CDR3: CASRGGDTQYF. DNA for the CDR3: TGTGCCAGCAGGGGCGGAGATACGCAGTATTTT.

This chain joins TRBV30 and TRBJ2-7, with D maybe TRBD2 (6 bases). This CDR3 is 13 amino acids long. Germline lookup yields CDR1 GTSNPN and CDR2 SVGIG (reference sequence). The V end was cut by 0 bases, the J end by 6 bases, with 12 bases between. In DNA form, the CDR3 reads TGTGCCTGGAGTGTACCCGGGGGTACCGAGCAGTACTTC. Encoded protein: CAWSVPGGTEQYF.

This rearrangement joins TRBV2 to TRBJ1-2; TRBD1 agrees at 7 bases. J gave up 5 bases and V 5 bases, and 8 bases lay outside the gene matches. CDR1 is SNHLY, CDR2 FYNNEI, per germline. The CDR3 is made up of 14 amino acids. CDR3 nucleotides: TGTGCCAGCAGTCCGGGACAGATTTATTATGGCTACACCTTC. This gives the protein CASSPGQIYYGYTF. Variable domain in full (rest from reference TRBV2 and TRBJ1-2): EPEVTQTPSHQVTQMGQEVILRCVPISNHLYFYWYRQILGQKVEFLVSFYNNEISEKSEIFDDQFSVERPDGSNFTLKIRSTKLEDSAMYFCASSPGQIYYGYTFGSGTRLTVV.

CDR3 residues: CASSLPRLAGGPTDTQYF. The DNA of the CDR3 is TGTGCCAGCAGCTTGCCGCGACTAGCGGGAGGGCCTACAGATACGCAGTATTTT. The chain couples TRBV11-3 to TRBJ2-3, with 14 bases that match TRBD2. The CDR3 consists of 18 residues. Germline V lookup: CDR1 SGHNT, CDR2 YENEEA. V shed 3 bases, J shed 3 bases, and the junction held 8 bases outside the gene matches.

This rearrangement joins TRBV20-1 to TRBJ2-1; D not certain. The CDR3 is 10 residues long. V lost 6 bases and J 5 bases, leaving 5 bases between the germline ends. Germline CDR1 and CDR2: DFQATT and SNEGSKA (reference sequence). As DNA, the CDR3 is TGCAGTGCGGAGCACAATGAGCAGTTCTTC. Its protein product is CSAEHNEQFF.

The chain links TRBV7-2 to TRBJ1-2; D perhaps matches TRBD1 (5 bases). The germline V gene has CDR1 SGHTA and CDR2 FQGNSA. The CDR3 contains 12 residues. The V and J ends lost 4 bases and 9 bases respectively, with 12 bases between them. CDR3 residues: CASSSPGLSYTF. For the CDR3, the DNA is TGTGCCAGCAGCTCCCCAGGGTTGAGCTACACCTTC.

The chain joins TRBV7-2 to TRBJ2-3; TRBD2 aligns across 13 bases. Germline CDR1 reads SGHTA; CDR2 reads FQGNSA. The CDR3 extends over 18 amino acids. V shed 5 bases and J 0 bases; nucleotides not matched to a gene: 8. The CDR3 protein is CASSPGLAGAPSTDTQYF. The CDR3 DNA is TGTGCCAGCAGCCCCGGACTAGCGGGGGCCCCTAGCACAGATACGCAGTATTTT.

The CDR3 is CAWSANRGGYTF. CDR3 nucleotide sequence: TGTGCCTGGAGTGCGAACAGGGGTGGCTACACCTTC. This chain links TRBV30 with TRBJ1-2; TRBD1 aligns across 7 bases. After removal of 1 base from V and 7 bases from J, the junction contained 3 bases not matched to a gene. This CDR3 contains 12 residues. Germline V gives CDR1 GTSNPN, CDR2 SVGIG (reference sequence).

This clone was seen only once. Additional DNA sequences in this sample encode the identical CDR3. V is TRBV19 and J is TRBJ1-1, with 8 bases lining up with TRBD1. Per germline, CDR1 LNHDA and CDR2 SQIVND (reference sequence). The CDR3 totals 13 residues. V lost 6 bases, J lost 3 bases, and 3 bases stayed unmatched. CDR3 sequence: CASSSTGDTEAFF. In DNA, the CDR3 is TGTGCCAGTAGCTCGACAGGGGACACTGAAGCTTTCTTT.

The chain recombines TRBV30 with TRBJ2-1; tentative D call: TRBD2 (6 bases). The germline CDR1 and CDR2 sequences are GTSNPN and SVGIG (reference sequence). The CDR3 contains 13 residues. Trimming cost V 6 bases and J 0 bases, with 9 bases left between them. The CDR3 DNA reads as TGTGCCTGTTCCGGGGGCTCCTACAATGAGCAGTTCTTC. Its protein is CACSGGSYNEQFF.

This clone was detected only once. This chain connects TRBV19 to TRBJ2-2, with 8 bases matching TRBD2. The CDR3 sequence is 16 residues long. Per germline, CDR1 LNHDA and CDR2 SQIVND (reference sequence). The trim removed 2 bases at V and 2 bases at J, leaving 4 bases unmatched. CDR3 loop: CASSISGGANTGELFF. CDR3 DNA: TGTGCCAGTAGTATATCCGGGGGGGCCAACACCGGGGAGCTGTTTTTT.

This clone occurred once. This rearrangement joins TRBV30 to TRBJ1-1, with a weak D call TRBD1 (5 bases). There are 15 residues in the CDR3. Germline V CDR1 and CDR2: GTSNPN, SVGIG (reference sequence). Trimming removed 0 bases at V and 4 bases at J, with 15 bases between. The CDR3 protein is CAWSVKGGAGTEAFF. The DNA for the CDR3 is TGTGCCTGGAGTGTGAAAGGAGGGGCGGGCACTGAAGCTTTCTTT.

The chain links TRBV6-4 to TRBJ2-2; possible D gene TRBD2, 7 bases. Trimming pared 0 bases from V and 6 bases from J, leaving 8 bases between. In germline, CDR1 is MRHNA, CDR2 SNTAGT. The CDR3 covers 14 residues. Written as DNA, the CDR3 is TGTGCCAGCAGTGACTCGGGGGGGCCCGGGGAGCTGTTTTTT. It is translated as CASSDSGGPGELFF.

This clone showed up just once. The chain recombines TRBV2 with TRBJ2-7; TRBD1 matches 11 bases. Looked up from germline, CDR1 is SNHLY and CDR2 is FYNNEI. V lost 4 bases and J lost 2; bases outside the gene matches: 1. The CDR3 is 14 residues long. CDR3 region: CASSGTGGPYEQYF. The DNA for the CDR3 is TGTGCCAGCAGTGGGACAGGGGGCCCCTACGAGCAGTACTTC.

This rearrangement joins TRBV7-3 to TRBJ2-3; 11 bases line up with TRBD2. Germline-derived CDR1 and CDR2 are SGHTA and FQGTGA. This CDR3 comprises 14 residues. The ends lost 5 bases at V and 5 bases at J; junction bases unmatched: 3. CDR3 bases: TGTGCCAGCAGCACCGGACTAGCGGGAGATACGCAGTATTTT. Translating gives CASSTGLAGDTQYF.

J is TRBJ2-7 and V is TRBV10-1; a possible D gene is TRBD2 (6 bases). The CDR3 consists of 12 residues. Germline V gives CDR1 WNHNN, CDR2 SYGVQD (reference sequence). With 7 bases removed from V and 1 base from J, the gap between germline ends came to 8 bases. Written as DNA, the CDR3 is TGCGCCAGCACCGGGAGTTCCTACGAGCAGTACTTC. Translation: CASTGSSYEQYF.